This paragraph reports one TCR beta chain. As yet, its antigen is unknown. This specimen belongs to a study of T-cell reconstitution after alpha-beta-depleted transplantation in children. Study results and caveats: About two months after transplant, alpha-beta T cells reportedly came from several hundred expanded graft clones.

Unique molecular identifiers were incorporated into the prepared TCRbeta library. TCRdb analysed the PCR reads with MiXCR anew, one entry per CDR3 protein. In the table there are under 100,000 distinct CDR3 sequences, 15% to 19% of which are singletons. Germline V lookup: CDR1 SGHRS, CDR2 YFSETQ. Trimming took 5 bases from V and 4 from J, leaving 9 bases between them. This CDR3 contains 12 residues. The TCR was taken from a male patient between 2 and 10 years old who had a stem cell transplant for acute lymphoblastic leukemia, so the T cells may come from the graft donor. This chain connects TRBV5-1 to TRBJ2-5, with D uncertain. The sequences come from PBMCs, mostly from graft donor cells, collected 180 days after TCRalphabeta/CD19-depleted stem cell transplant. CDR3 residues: CASSAPSETQYF. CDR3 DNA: TGCGCCAGCAGTGCCCCTTCAGAGACCCAGTACTTC.